This note documents a single TCR beta chain sequence. Its cognate antigen has yet to be identified. Base qualities are not at hand, and no much larger clone is one base apart. These data belong to a study (dated by TCRdb to the mid-2010s). The CDR3 spans 15 residues, from the cysteine through the phenylalanine. CDR3 DNA is the only sequence kept; it has 45 bases, read in frame from the first base. Germline trimming: 4 bases from V, 7 bases from J; junction bases outside gene matches: 10. CDR1 is given as SGHTA and CDR2 as FQGNSA, both from the germline V gene. Receptors were amplified or captured by RT-PCR. Sequenced using an Illumina MiSeq. The public reads were run again by TCRdb, first through fastp at Q25 and then through MiXCR, and only productive beta chains were kept. Each record represents a unique CDR3 protein, reported with the most common genes and DNA among its rows. The sample table lists around 700,000 distinct CDR3 sequences, 12% to 15% of them with a count of one. The top ten clones comprise about 3.6% of the sample.

The clonotype originates from a female donor in good health, serving as a healthy control. The V and J genes are TRBV7-2 and TRBJ2-5, and 9 junction bases match TRBD1. Sequences were obtained from memory CD4+ T cells from blood. The nucleotides read TGTGCCAGCAGCTATTGGACAGGGGTGGGGAGGACCCAGTACTTC. Its amino acids are CASSYWTGVGRTQYF. This CDR3, with the reference TRBV7-2 and TRBJ2-5 proteins standing in past its ends, gives the full variable domain GAGVSQSPSNKVTEKGKDVELRCDPISGHTALYWYRQSLGQGLEFLIYFQGNSAPDKSGLPSDRFSAERTGGSVSTLTIQRTQQEDSAVYLCASSYWTGVGRTQYFGPGTRLLVL.